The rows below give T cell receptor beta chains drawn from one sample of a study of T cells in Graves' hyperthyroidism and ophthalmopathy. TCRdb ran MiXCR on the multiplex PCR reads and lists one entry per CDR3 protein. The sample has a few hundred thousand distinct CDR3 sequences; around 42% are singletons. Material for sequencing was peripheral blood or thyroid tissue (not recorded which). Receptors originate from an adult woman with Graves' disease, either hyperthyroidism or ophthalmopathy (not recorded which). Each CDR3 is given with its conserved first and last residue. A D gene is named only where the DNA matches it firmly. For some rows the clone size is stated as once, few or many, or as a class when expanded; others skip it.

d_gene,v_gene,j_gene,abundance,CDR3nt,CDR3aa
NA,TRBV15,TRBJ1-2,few,TGTGCCACCAGCAGTGGATTCGCCGCGGGGGGCTACACCTTC,CATSSGFAAGGYTF
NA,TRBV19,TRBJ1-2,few,TGTGCCAGCGCCCCACGGGGGGACAACTATGGCTACACCTTC,CASAPRGDNYGYTF
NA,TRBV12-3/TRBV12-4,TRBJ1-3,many,TGTGCCAGCACTTATCTTCGGCGGGCGGACGGAAACACCATATATTTT,CASTYLRRADGNTIYF
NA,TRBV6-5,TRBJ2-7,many,TGTGCCAGCAGTCAAAAGAGCTCCTACGAGCAGTACTTC,CASSQKSSYEQYF
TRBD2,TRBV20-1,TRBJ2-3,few,TGCAGTGCAGTGGTACGCCGGGAGGGCCCCGATACGCAGTATTTT,CSAVVRREGPDTQYF
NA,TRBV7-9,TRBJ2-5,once,TGTGCCAGCAGCTCTCAAAGGGGCAGACAAGAGACCCAGTACTTC,CASSSQRGRQETQYF
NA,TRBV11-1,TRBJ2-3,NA,TGTGCCAGCGAACGAAAAAGGGCGGAACGCCACCAGTATTTT,CASERKRAERHQYF
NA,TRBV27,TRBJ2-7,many,TGTGCCAGCAGTTTGGCAGGTCCTTCCTACGAGCAGTACTTC,CASSLAGPSYEQYF
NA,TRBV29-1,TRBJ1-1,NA,TGCAGCGTTGAAGACCATGCGATGAACACTGAAGCTTTCTTT,CSVEDHAMNTEAFF
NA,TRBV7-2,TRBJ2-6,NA,TGTGCCAGCAGTCGCATGGTGGTAGGAGTCAACGTCCTGACTTTC,CASSRMVVGVNVLTF
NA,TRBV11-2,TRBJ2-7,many,TGTGCCAGCAGCTTTAGCCGGGAGTCAAAGTACTTC,CASSFSRESKYF
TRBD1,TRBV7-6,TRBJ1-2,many,TGTGCCAGCAGCGATCCGGGACAGAGCTATGGCTACACCTTC,CASSDPGQSYGYTF
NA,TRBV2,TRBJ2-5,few,TGTGCCAGCAGTGGGGGGGCTTTCGGACAAGAGACCCAGTACTTC,CASSGGAFGQETQYF
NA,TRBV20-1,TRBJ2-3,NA,TGCAGTGCTAGAGTCCGGCGTCTTAGCACAGATACGCAGTATTTT,CSARVRRLSTDTQYF
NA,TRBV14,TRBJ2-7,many,TGTGCCAGCAGCCGAACTGGGGGCGGCGAGCAGTACTTC,CASSRTGGGEQYF
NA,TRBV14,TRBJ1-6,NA,TGTGCCAGCAGCTTAGGCCGGAGCTCCTATAATTCACCCCTCCACTTT,CASSLGRSSYNSPLHF
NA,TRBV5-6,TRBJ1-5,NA,TGTGCCAGCAAACAGGGTTTTTACACCGTCAATCAGCCCCAGCATTTT,CASKQGFYTVNQPQHF
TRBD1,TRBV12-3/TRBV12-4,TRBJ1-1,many,TGTGCCAGCAGCGTGGGGGGACAGGCGAACACTGAAGCTTTCTTT,CASSVGGQANTEAFF
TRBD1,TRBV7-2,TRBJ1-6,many,TGTGCCAGCAGACCCGGGACAGGTCATAATTCACCCCTCCACTTT,CASRPGTGHNSPLHF
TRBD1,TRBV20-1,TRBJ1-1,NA,TGCAGTGCCGGAGGGGGCGGTGGGGACACTGAAGCTTTCTTT,CSAGGGGGDTEAFF
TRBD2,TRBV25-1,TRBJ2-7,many,TGTGCCAGCAGTGGAGAAGGTTGGGTAGCGGGAACCTACGAGCAGTACTTC,CASSGEGWVAGTYEQYF
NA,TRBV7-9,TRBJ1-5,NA,TGTGCCAGCAGCCAAACACAGGGTGCAAGCAATCAGCCCCAGCATTTT,CASSQTQGASNQPQHF
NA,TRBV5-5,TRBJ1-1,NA,TGTGCCAGCAGCTTGGAGAGGGGCGCTGAAGCTTTCTTT,CASSLERGAEAFF
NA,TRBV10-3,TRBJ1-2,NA,TGTGCCAGCAGCGTAATCGGTTCCGGATATGGCTACACCTTC,CASSVIGSGYGYTF
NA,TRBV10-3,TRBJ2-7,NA,TGTGCCAGCTCACGGGGGGCAGGGCAGTCCTCCTACGAGCAGTACTTC,CASSRGAGQSSYEQYF
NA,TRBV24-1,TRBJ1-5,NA,TGTGCCACGGGATATAGCAATCAGCCCCAGCATTTT,CATGYSNQPQHF
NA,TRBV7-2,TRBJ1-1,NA,TGTGCCAGCAGCATACCCGTTCCAGGAGCGAACACTGAAGCTTTCTTT,CASSIPVPGANTEAFF
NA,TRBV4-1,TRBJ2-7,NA,TGCGCCAGCAGCCAAGGAATTTTTAGCGGCCTTTCCTACGAGCAGTACTTC,CASSQGIFSGLSYEQYF
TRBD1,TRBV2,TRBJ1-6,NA,TGTGCCAGCAGTGGCAACAGGGGCGGAGGTTCATCCCTCCACTTT,CASSGNRGGGSSLHF
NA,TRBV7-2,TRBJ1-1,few,TGTGCCAGCAGGGATCGGACGCTGGACACTGAAGCTTTCTTT,CASRDRTLDTEAFF
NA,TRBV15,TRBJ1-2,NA,TGTGCCACCACCCGGGACTCTAACTATGGCTACACCTTC,CATTRDSNYGYTF
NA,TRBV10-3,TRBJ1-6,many,TGTGCCATCAGTGAGGGGCCCAATTCACCCCTCCACTTT,CAISEGPNSPLHF
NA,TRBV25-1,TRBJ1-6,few,TGTGCCAGCACCGGACTCAGGGGTTCACCCCTCCACTTT,CASTGLRGSPLHF
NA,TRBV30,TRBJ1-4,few,TGTGCCTGGCAAAGAAACCCCAATCGCGGTGAAAAACTGTTTTTT,CAWQRNPNRGEKLFF
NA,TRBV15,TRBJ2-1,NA,TGTGCCACCAGCAGAGATGCTAGCGACAGCTCTTCCTACAATGAGCAGTTCTTC,CATSRDASDSSSYNEQFF
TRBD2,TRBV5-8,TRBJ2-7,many,TGTGCCAGCAGCATGGGAGGGACTAGCAAAACCTACGAGCAGTACTTC,CASSMGGTSKTYEQYF
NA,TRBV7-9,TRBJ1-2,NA,TGTGCCAGCAGCTTAGCGATGGGGGGAGGCTACACCTTC,CASSLAMGGGYTF
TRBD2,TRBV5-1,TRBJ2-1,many,TGCGCCAGCAGCACGGGACTAGCGGGCGCCTCCTACAATGAGCAGTTCTTC,CASSTGLAGASYNEQFF
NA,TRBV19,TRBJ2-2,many,TGTGCCAGTAGACCTACCGGTTCGTCGACCTACACCGGGGAGCTGTTTTTT,CASRPTGSSTYTGELFF
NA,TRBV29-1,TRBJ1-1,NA,TGCAGCTCAGCGAGCACAGGGATAATTGGCGGTGAAGCTTTCTTT,CSSASTGIIGGEAFF
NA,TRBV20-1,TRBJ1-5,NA,TGCAGTGCAACCCCAGTGGAGACCCAGCATTTT,CSATPVETQHF
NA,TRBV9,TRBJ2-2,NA,TGTGCCAGCAGCCAACGGGGAGGGGAGCTGTTTTTT,CASSQRGGELFF
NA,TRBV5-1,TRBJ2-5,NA,TGCGCCAGCAGCTTTCACGGGAGAAAGATCCAGTACTTC,CASSFHGRKIQYF
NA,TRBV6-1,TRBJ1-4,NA,TGTGCCAGCAGTCCGGCGGGGGGCCGTGAAAAACTGTTTTTT,CASSPAGGREKLFF
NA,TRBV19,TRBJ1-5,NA,TGTGCCAGTAGTATGGAGGGGACGGACAATCAGCCCCAGCATTTT,CASSMEGTDNQPQHF
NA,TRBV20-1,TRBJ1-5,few,TGCAGTGCGGGCAGCCAAGAGACCCAGCATTTT,CSAGSQETQHF
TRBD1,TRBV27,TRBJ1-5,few,TGTGCCAGCAGCTTTACCGGGACAGGGTTTAATCAGCCCCAGCATTTT,CASSFTGTGFNQPQHF
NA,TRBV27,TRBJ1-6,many,TGTGCCAGCAGGACAGTTTATAATTCACCCCTCCACTTT,CASRTVYNSPLHF
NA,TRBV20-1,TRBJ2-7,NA,TGCAGTGCCCTTGGAGGACTCGGGACTTTACCCTACGAGCAGTACTTC,CSALGGLGTLPYEQYF
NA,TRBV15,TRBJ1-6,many,TGTGCCACCAGCAGCACGTTTAATTCACCCCTCCACTTT,CATSSTFNSPLHF
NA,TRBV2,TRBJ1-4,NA,TGTGCCAGCAGTGCCGGGACGTCGGCTGAAAAACTGTTTTTT,CASSAGTSAEKLFF
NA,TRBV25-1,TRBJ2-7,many,TGTGCCAGCAGTGAAAGTGGGACACCGTCCTACGAGCAGTACTTC,CASSESGTPSYEQYF
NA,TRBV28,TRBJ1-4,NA,TGTGCCAGCAGTGAGGATACTAATGAAAAACTGTTTTTT,CASSEDTNEKLFF
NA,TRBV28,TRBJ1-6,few,TGTGCCACTCGTTTGGGGGGGGTAGGGGATTCACCCCTCCACTTT,CATRLGGVGDSPLHF